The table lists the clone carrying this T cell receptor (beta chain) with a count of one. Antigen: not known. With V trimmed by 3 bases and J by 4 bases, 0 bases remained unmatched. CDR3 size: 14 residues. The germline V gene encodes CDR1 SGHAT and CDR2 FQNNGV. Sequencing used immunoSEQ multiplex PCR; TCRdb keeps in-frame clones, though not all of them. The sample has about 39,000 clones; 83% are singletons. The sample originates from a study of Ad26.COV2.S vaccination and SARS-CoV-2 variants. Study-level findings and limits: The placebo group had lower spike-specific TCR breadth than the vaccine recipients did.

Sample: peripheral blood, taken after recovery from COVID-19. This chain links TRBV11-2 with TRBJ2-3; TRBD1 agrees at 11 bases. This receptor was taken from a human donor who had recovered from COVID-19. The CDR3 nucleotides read TGTGCCAGCAGCTTGGGACAGGGGGCAGATACGCAGTATTTT. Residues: CASSLGQGADTQYF.